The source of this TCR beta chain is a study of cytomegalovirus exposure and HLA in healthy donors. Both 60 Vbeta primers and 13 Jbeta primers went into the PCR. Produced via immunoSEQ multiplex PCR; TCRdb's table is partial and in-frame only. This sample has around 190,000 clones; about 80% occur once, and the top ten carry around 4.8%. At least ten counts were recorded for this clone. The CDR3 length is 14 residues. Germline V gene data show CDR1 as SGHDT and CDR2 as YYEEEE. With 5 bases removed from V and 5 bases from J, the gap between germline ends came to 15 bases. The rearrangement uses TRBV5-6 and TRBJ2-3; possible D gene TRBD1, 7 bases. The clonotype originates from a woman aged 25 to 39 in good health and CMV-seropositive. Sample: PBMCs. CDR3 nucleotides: TGTGCCAGCAGTTCAGGGGGGCTAGGAGATACGCAGTATTTT. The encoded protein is CASSSGGLGDTQYF.